The next 19 T cell receptor beta chains were all read from a single sample in a study of OX40 agonist ivuxolimab in advanced cancers. TCRdb keeps only in-frame clones here, not all; method: immunoSEQ multiplex PCR. The table shows roughly 23,000 clones, with 84% occurring only once. The source material was CD4+ or CD8+ T cells sorted from blood, sampled in a trial of the OX40 agonist ivuxolimab. The origin of the receptors is an adult with an advanced solid tumor such as melanoma, head and neck, liver or kidney cancer.

The chain recombines TRBV4-3 with TRBJ1-2; D is undetermined. Germline CDR1 and CDR2: LGHNA and YSLEER. Trimming took off 0 bases at V and 5 bases at J, with 22 bases between the two ends. The CDR3 runs 18 residues. This chain's CDR3 is CASSQEIYRVNVGYGYTF. Here the CDR3 DNA reads TGCGCCAGCAGCCAAGAAATCTATAGGGTCAACGTCGGTTATGGCTACACCTTC.

This clone was seen only a few times. This chain links TRBV13 with TRBJ1-3; no definite D call. V was clipped by 5 bases and J by 0 bases, with 8 bases between them. Germline V gives CDR1 PRHDT, CDR2 FYEKMQ (reference sequence). The CDR3 spans 14 residues. CDR3 sequence: CASSPMNSGNTIYF. The CDR3 bases are TGTGCCAGCAGCCCAATGAACTCTGGAAACACCATATATTTT.

V gene TRBV10-2 combines with J gene TRBJ1-5; D is ambiguous. The CDR3 is 13 amino acids. Per germline, CDR1 WSHSY and CDR2 SAAADI. The germline V and J ends were trimmed by 5 bases and 0 bases, with 5 bases remaining between them. CDR3 residues: CASSKNSNQPQHF. The DNA of the CDR3 is TGCGCCAGCAGTAAAAATAGCAATCAGCCCCAGCATTTT.

By its share, this clone is medium-sized. The CDR3 loop reads CASSVGGHTEAFF. The CDR3 nucleotides are TGTGCCAGCAGCGTAGGTGGGCACACTGAAGCTTTCTTT. This rearrangement joins TRBV9 to TRBJ1-1; D unresolved. The V gene lost 0 bases and the J gene lost 3 bases, with 6 bases spanning the gap. Per the germline V gene, CDR1 is SGDLS and CDR2 is YYNGEE. CDR3 length: 13 residues.

The chain links TRBV9 to TRBJ1-2; D not certain. The CDR3 loop spans 12 amino acids. CDR1 is SGDLS, CDR2 YYNGEE, per germline. V was pared by 0 bases and J by 6 bases, with 6 bases between. The CDR3 sequence: CASSVGGNGYTF. CDR3 sequence (DNA): TGTGCCAGCAGCGTAGGAGGGAATGGCTACACCTTC.

About this clone: The germline gene is not matched at one end of the junction; a read error may be the cause. The rearrangement joins TRBV7-8 to TRBJ2-7; 7 bases fit TRBD1. Germline CDR1 reads SGHVS; CDR2 reads FQNEAQ. CDR3 length: 15 amino acids. Here the CDR3 DNA reads TGCGCCAGCAGCCAGGAGACAGGGATCTCCTACGAGCAGTACTTC. It translates to CASSQETGISYEQYF.

The chain is built from TRBV4-3 and TRBJ2-1; 7 nucleotides match TRBD2. Germline V lookup: CDR1 LGHNA, CDR2 YSLEER. This CDR3 comprises 16 residues. Trimming cost V 2 bases and J 0 bases; bases outside gene matches: 4. This chain's CDR3 is CASSQILATSYNEQFF. The CDR3 region has the DNA TGCGCCAGCAGCCAAATACTAGCGACCTCCTACAATGAGCAGTTCTTC.

CDR3 in amino acids: CASSSRGDRLNEQFF. CDR3 DNA: TGTGCCAGCAGCTCCCGAGGGGACAGATTGAATGAGCAGTTCTTC. The chain carries TRBV5-6 and TRBJ2-1; 7 bases map to TRBD1. The CDR3 sequence is 15 residues long. Losses at the gene ends were 3 bases for V and 7 bases for J; bases not matched to a gene: 10. Looked up from germline, CDR1 is SGHDT and CDR2 is YYEEEE.

The gene calls are TRBV7-9 and TRBJ2-7; D tentatively fits TRBD1 or TRBD2 (5 bases each). The germline gives CDR1 SEHNR, CDR2 FQNEAQ (reference sequence). CDR3 length equals 13 residues. The V end was cut by 5 bases, the J end by 2 bases, with 10 bases between. CDR3 bases: TGTGCCAGCAGCGGGACGGAAACCTACGAGCAGTACTTC. Amino acids: CASSGTETYEQYF.

The genes are TRBV7-6 and TRBJ1-6; the D is unclear. There are 17 residues in the CDR3. Germline V gene sequence: CDR1 SGHVS, CDR2 FNYEAQ. The germline V and J ends were trimmed by 0 bases and 4 bases, with 13 bases remaining between them. CDR3 bases: TGTGCCAGCAGCTTAGCCTCCCCGGCCGAATATAATTCACCCCTCCACTTT. Its protein product is CASSLASPAEYNSPLHF. The full variable domain, completed using reference TRBV7-6 and TRBJ1-6, is GAGVSQSPRYKVTKRGQDVALRCDPISGHVSLYWYRQALGQGPEFLTYFNYEAQQDKSGLPNDRFSAERPEGSISTLTIQRTEQRDSAMYRCASSLASPAEYNSPLHFGNGTRLTVT.

The chain combines TRBV27 with TRBJ2-5; D is unresolved. This CDR3 has 11 amino acids. V lost 4 bases and J 5 bases, leaving 5 bases between the germline ends. The germline CDR1 and CDR2 sequences are MNHEY and SMNVEV (reference sequence). The CDR3 region has the DNA TGTGCCAGCAGTTCACAGGAGACCCAGTACTTC. Its translation is CASSSQETQYF.

This sequence joins TRBV9 and TRBJ2-5; 7 nucleotides match TRBD1. The closer fit of TRBJ2-7 to the DNA end suggests the J call may be wrong. Per germline, CDR1 SGDLS and CDR2 YYNGEE. This CDR3 comprises 14 residues. The CDR3, as DNA: TGTGCCAGCAGCCCCCGGGACAGCTCCTACGAGCAGTACTTC. Its translation is CASSPRDSSYEQYF.

The chain joins TRBV2 to TRBJ1-3, with 11 nucleotides matching TRBD1. V shed 4 bases and J 3 bases; nucleotides not matched to a gene: 2. Germline-derived CDR1 and CDR2 are SNHLY and FYNNEI. CDR3 length equals 15 residues. CDR3 protein: CASSADRGHGNTIYF. The CDR3 bases are TGTGCCAGCAGTGCGGACAGGGGGCATGGAAACACCATATATTTT.

J is TRBJ2-6 and V is TRBV5-1; D gene unclear. Germline V gene lookup returns CDR1 SGHRS and CDR2 YFSETQ. The V and J ends lost 0 bases and 0 bases respectively, with 13 bases between them. This CDR3 is built from 18 residues. The CDR3 DNA sequence: TGCGCCAGCAGCTTGGATATGTTTTGGATCTCTGGGGCCAACGTCCTGACTTTC. Translating it yields CASSLDMFWISGANVLTF.

The CDR3 loop reads CASSQGTVDPREQYF. CDR3 sequence (DNA): TGCGCCAGCAGCCAGGGGACAGTGGACCCCAGGGAGCAGTACTTC. The chain uses TRBV4-1 and TRBJ2-7, with 7 bases lining up with TRBD1. Germline V gives CDR1 MGHRA, CDR2 YSYEKL. The trim removed 3 bases at V and 7 bases at J, leaving 12 bases unmatched. The CDR3 consists of 15 residues.

This chain links TRBV6-1 with TRBJ2-7; 8 bases align to TRBD1. Trimming at V came to 5 bases and at J to 3 bases, leaving 6 bases not matched to a gene. CDR1 is MNHNS, CDR2 SASEGT, per germline. The CDR3 sequence is 14 residues long. The DNA for the CDR3 is TGTGCCAGCAGTTATGGGGACAGGAACTACGAGCAGTACTTC. This sequence encodes CASSYGDRNYEQYF.

This sequence joins TRBV5-4 and TRBJ1-2; D might be TRBD1 (5 bases). The CDR3 is 16 amino acids. The V gene lost 8 bases and the J gene lost 4 bases, with 24 bases spanning the gap. CDR1 is SGHNT and CDR2 is YYREEE in the germline V gene (reference sequence). Here the CDR3 reads CASMNHGGGTGYGYTF. CDR3 coding DNA: TGTGCCAGTATGAACCATGGCGGGGGGACTGGCTATGGCTACACCTTC.

V is TRBV7-6 and J is TRBJ2-7, with 9 nucleotides matching TRBD1. The CDR3 is 15 residues long. Germline CDR1 SGHVS, CDR2 FNYEAQ. V was clipped by 5 bases and J by 3 bases; unmatched bases: 8. This CDR3 is CASSSDPGQGYEQYF. The CDR3 DNA reads TGTGCCAGCAGCAGCGACCCGGGACAGGGCTACGAGCAGTACTTC.

This chain uses TRBV13 with TRBJ2-5; TRBD1 matches at 8 bases. The junction had 7 bases not matched to a gene; V was cut back by 6 bases and J by 1 base. CDR3 length: 15 residues. CDR1 is PRHDT and CDR2 is FYEKMQ in the germline V gene (reference sequence). The CDR3 here is CASSSRGTGQETQYF. CDR3 coding DNA: TGTGCCAGCAGTTCCCGCGGGACAGGCCAAGAGACCCAGTACTTC.